These T cell receptor beta chains were read from a single sample in a study of identical twins. Each CDR3 protein is one row after TCRdb ran MiXCR on the 5' RACE reads. The sample contains 430,000 or so distinct CDR3 sequences, about 24% of which appear only once. This sample was also put to use in a study of T cells expressing NK-cell markers.

Specimen: CD4+ T cells sorted from blood. These TCRs come from a woman younger than 35 in good health. CDR3s include the opening cysteine and the closing phenylalanine or tryptophan. The D gene is left open where the match is weak. Clone size is shown for a subset of rows, as once, few, many or a class of expanded clone.

>TRBV5-1|.|TRBJ1-6|.
CASSFWQRDSPLHF
TGCGCCAGCAGCTTTTGGCAGAGAGATTCACCCCTCCACTTT
>TRBV3-1|few|TRBJ2-7|TRBD2
CASSQSRTSGIGYEQYF
TGTGCCAGCAGCCAATCCCGGACTAGCGGGATTGGGTACGAGCAGTACTTC
>TRBV12-3/TRBV12-4|.|TRBJ2-7|.
CASSFREVSYEQYF
TGTGCCAGCAGTTTCAGGGAGGTCTCCTACGAGCAGTACTTC
>TRBV16|.|TRBJ2-5|.
CASSQSYSMETQYF
TGTGCCAGCAGCCAATCCTACAGTATGGAGACCCAGTACTTC
>TRBV9|few|TRBJ2-1|.
CASSVGGIGGRSYNEQFF
TGTGCCAGCAGCGTAGGGGGAATTGGGGGGCGGTCCTACAATGAGCAGTTCTTC
>TRBV29-1|.|TRBJ2-1|.
CSGGVNEQFF
TGCAGCGGTGGAGTCAATGAGCAGTTCTTC
>TRBV5-1|.|TRBJ2-1|TRBD2
CASSPRLAENNEQFF
TGCGCCAGCAGTCCTCGGCTAGCGGAAAACAATGAGCAGTTCTTC
>TRBV20-1|.|TRBJ2-7|TRBD2
CSATNPSGSRYEQYF
TGCAGTGCTACCAACCCCAGCGGGAGTCGGTACGAGCAGTACTTC
>TRBV5-6|.|TRBJ2-1|.
CASSSLFESGLSYNEQFF
TGTGCCAGCAGCTCTTTATTCGAGAGCGGGCTCTCCTACAATGAGCAGTTCTTC
>TRBV20-1|.|TRBJ2-1|.
CSARRGPSYNEQFF
TGCAGTGCTAGGCGGGGCCCCTCCTACAATGAGCAGTTCTTC
>TRBV9|.|TRBJ2-7|.
CASSVYQGTEQYF
TGTGCCAGCAGCGTATATCAAGGGACCGAGCAGTACTTC
>TRBV5-4|.|TRBJ2-7|.
CASSLRAGNDEQYF
TGTGCCAGCAGCTTGCGGGCGGGGAACGACGAGCAGTACTTC
>TRBV20-1|.|TRBJ2-7|TRBD1
CSAQTGGSYEQYF
TGCAGTGCTCAGACAGGGGGTTCCTACGAGCAGTACTTC
>TRBV9|.|TRBJ1-2|TRBD1
CASSKRPGTGNYGYTF
TGTGCCAGCAGCAAGCGTCCCGGGACAGGGAACTATGGCTACACCTTC
>TRBV6-2/TRBV6-3|.|TRBJ2-2|.
CASKTNTGELFF
TGTGCCAGCAAAACGAACACCGGGGAGCTGTTTTTT
>TRBV28|few|TRBJ2-1|.
CASSLGGHEQFF
TGTGCCAGCAGTTTGGGGGGACATGAGCAGTTCTTC
>TRBV25-1|few|TRBJ1-6|.
CASTRGLYNSPLHF
TGTGCCAGCACTAGGGGCCTCTATAATTCACCCCTCCACTTT
>TRBV18|once|TRBJ2-2|.
CASSPRAVNTGELFF
TGTGCCAGCTCACCTAGAGCGGTGAACACCGGGGAGCTGTTTTTT
>TRBV12-3/TRBV12-4|few|TRBJ2-1|TRBD2
CASRTGTSGNNEQFF
TGTGCCAGCAGGACCGGGACTAGCGGCAACAATGAGCAGTTCTTC
>TRBV5-1|.|TRBJ2-2|TRBD2
CASSPASGRNTGELFF
TGCGCCAGCAGCCCAGCCAGCGGGAGGAACACCGGGGAGCTGTTTTTT
>TRBV12-3/TRBV12-4|few|TRBJ1-6|.
CASSLRDGYNSPLHF
TGTGCCAGCAGTTTGAGGGATGGCTATAATTCACCCCTCCACTTT
>TRBV5-1|.|TRBJ2-7|TRBD2
CASSALASGLSYEQYF
TGCGCCAGCAGCGCCTTAGCTAGCGGCCTATCCTACGAGCAGTACTTC
>TRBV7-9|few|TRBJ1-5|.
CASGTRRGPQHF
TGTGCCAGCGGGACCCGTCGGGGGCCCCAGCATTTT
>TRBV28|few|TRBJ2-7|.
CASRRGRTNYEQYF
TGTGCCAGCAGACGGGGCAGAACGAACTACGAGCAGTACTTC
>TRBV29-1|few|TRBJ1-1|.
CSVRRGDTEAFF
TGCAGCGTGCGGAGGGGAGACACTGAAGCTTTCTTT
>TRBV20-1|.|TRBJ1-5|TRBD1
CSARDNRGNQPQHF
TGCAGTGCTAGAGATAACAGGGGAAATCAGCCCCAGCATTTT
>TRBV12-3/TRBV12-4|.|TRBJ1-1|.
CASGVFATEAFF
TGTGCCAGCGGCGTCTTCGCCACTGAAGCTTTCTTT
>TRBV5-1|.|TRBJ2-3|TRBD2
CASSSSGYTDTQYF
TGCGCCAGCAGCTCTAGCGGGTACACAGATACGCAGTATTTT
>TRBV2|.|TRBJ2-1|TRBD2
CASSGTSRQSNEQFF
TGTGCCAGCAGTGGGACTAGCCGACAGTCCAATGAGCAGTTCTTC
>TRBV3-1|.|TRBJ1-2|.
CASSQAPGRYGYTF
TGTGCCAGCAGCCAAGCCCCGGGGCGCTATGGCTACACCTTC
>TRBV12-3/TRBV12-4|.|TRBJ1-3|.
CASTLGLTSGNTIYF
TGTGCCAGCACCTTGGGGTTAACCTCTGGAAACACCATATATTTT
>TRBV7-2|.|TRBJ2-3|TRBD2
CASSPGGLAEDTQYF
TGTGCCAGCAGCCCGGGGGGACTAGCCGAAGATACGCAGTATTTT
>TRBV12-3/TRBV12-4|.|TRBJ2-5|.
CASSFPPAETQYF
TGTGCCAGCAGTTTCCCACCCGCGGAGACCCAGTACTTC
>TRBV5-1|.|TRBJ2-3|.
CASSNGGSRPDTQYF
TGCGCCAGCAGCAATGGAGGGTCTAGACCAGATACGCAGTATTTT
>TRBV6-5|few|TRBJ2-1|TRBD1
CASSSPDRWNEQFF
TGTGCCAGCAGTTCCCCGGACAGGTGGAATGAGCAGTTCTTC
>TRBV7-2|.|TRBJ1-5|.
CASSLEQGRYSNQPQHF
TGTGCCAGCAGCTTAGAGCAGGGGAGGTATAGCAATCAGCCCCAGCATTTT
>TRBV20-1|.|TRBJ2-5|TRBD2
CSARTSGGQETQYF
TGCAGTGCGAGGACTAGCGGGGGGCAAGAGACCCAGTACTTC
>TRBV7-9|few|TRBJ1-2|TRBD1
CASSLQGTGTFGYTF
TGTGCCAGCAGCTTACAAGGGACAGGGACGTTCGGCTACACCTTC
>TRBV10-3|few|TRBJ2-7|TRBD1
CAISESPGQGAHEQYF
TGTGCCATCAGTGAGTCGCCGGGACAGGGGGCTCACGAGCAGTACTTC
>TRBV2|.|TRBJ2-7|.
CASSEGRGPTEQYF
TGTGCCAGCAGTGAAGGGAGGGGCCCTACGGAGCAGTACTTC
>TRBV5-1|.|TRBJ1-3|.
CASSLREQNSGNTIYF
TGCGCCAGCAGCTTGCGGGAGCAGAACTCTGGAAACACCATATATTTT
>TRBV5-5|few|TRBJ2-2|.
CASPPNTGELFF
TGTGCCAGCCCCCCGAACACCGGGGAGCTGTTTTTT
>TRBV10-3|.|TRBJ1-5|.
CAISDPPNQLQHF
TGTGCCATCAGTGACCCGCCCAATCAGCTCCAGCATTTT
>TRBV6-2/TRBV6-3|.|TRBJ2-1|.
CASSLRDPYNNEQFF
TGTGCCAGCAGCCTCAGGGACCCTTATAACAATGAGCAGTTCTTC
>TRBV7-2|.|TRBJ2-1|.
CASSTYHYEQFF
TGTGCCAGCAGCACATATCATTATGAGCAGTTCTTC
>TRBV5-1|.|TRBJ2-3|.
CASSLEGRSDTQYF
TGCGCCAGCAGCTTGGAAGGCCGATCAGATACGCAGTATTTT
>TRBV5-1|.|TRBJ2-7|.
CASSLEAISAYEQYF
TGCGCCAGCAGCTTGGAGGCGATTTCGGCCTACGAGCAGTACTTC
>TRBV20-1|.|TRBJ2-7|.
CSALDPKDFYEQYF
TGCAGTGCCCTGGACCCTAAGGACTTCTACGAGCAGTACTTC
>TRBV4-2|few|TRBJ1-3|.
CASSQDLSSGNTIYF
TGTGCCAGCAGCCAAGATTTAAGCTCTGGAAACACCATATATTTT
>TRBV12-3/TRBV12-4|.|TRBJ2-7|.
CASSLGTGTPLGYEQYF
TGTGCCAGCAGTTTAGGAACCGGGACCCCCTTGGGTTACGAGCAGTACTTC
>TRBV5-5|few|TRBJ2-3|TRBD2
CASSFGGLAETDTQYF
TGTGCCAGCAGCTTCGGGGGACTAGCGGAGACAGATACGCAGTATTTT
>TRBV9|few|TRBJ2-7|.
CASSVDPGETYEQYF
TGTGCCAGCAGCGTAGACCCGGGGGAAACCTACGAGCAGTACTTC
>TRBV5-1|once|TRBJ2-5|.
CASSFGRGYQETQYF
TGCGCCAGCAGCTTCGGTAGGGGTTACCAAGAGACCCAGTACTTC